This entry describes one T cell receptor (beta chain). The data were taken from a study of Ad26.COV2.S vaccination and SARS-CoV-2 variants. Regarding treatment: around 19 received Ad26.COV2.S at low or high dose, single or two shots; about 5 received placebo; per-sample allocation not given. Following the first vaccine or placebo injection, samples were taken on day 63. Trimming shortened V by 5 bases and J by 0 bases, and 2 bases separated the two germline ends. CDR3 length: 12 residues. Clones were sequenced by immunoSEQ multiplex PCR, and TCRdb holds only the in-frame ones, with some missing. Among 300,000 to 400,000 clones, 70% to 90% were seen once, and the ten largest hold under 2.5%.

This clonotype originated in a person between 18 and 65 years old who received the Ad26.COV2.S COVID-19 vaccine or a placebo. The specimen comprised peripheral blood, sampled in a trial of Ad26.COV2.S vaccine versus placebo. The rearrangement links TRBV12-3 or TRBV12-4 to TRBJ1-3; D gene ambiguous. The CDR3 region is CASSRSGNTIYF. In nucleotides, the CDR3 is TGTGCCAGCAGTCGCTCTGGAAACACCATATATTTT.